The 21 T cell receptor beta chains in this list originate from one sample, sequenced in a study of blood T cell repertoires in COVID-19. TCRdb's copy holds only in-frame clones and misses some; the assay was immunoSEQ multiplex PCR. The sample lists 280,000 or so clones; approximately 86% were seen once. Sequenced input: peripheral blood. The source of these receptors is a woman aged 25 to 45 who had recovered from COVID-19.

V and J are TRBV6-5 and TRBJ1-2; D might be TRBD1 (5 bases). The CDR3 totals 14 residues. Trimming stripped 5 bases from V and 8 bases from J, with 18 bases between. The V gene's germline CDR1 is MNHEY and CDR2 SVGAGI. The DNA for the CDR3 is TGTGCCAGCAGTAGAACAGGCGGTGGAGCAGGCTACACCTTC. The encoded protein is CASSRTGGGAGYTF.

Here the CDR3 reads CASSFYGGETEAFF. In DNA, the CDR3 is TGTGCCAGCAGTTTTTACGGGGGTGAAACTGAAGCTTTCTTT. This chain joins TRBV28 and TRBJ1-1, with D tentatively TRBD1 (5 bases). Deletions cut 3 bases from V and 5 bases from J, with 13 bases between. Germline-derived CDR1 and CDR2 are MDHEN and SYDVKM. The CDR3 contains 14 residues.

The V gene is TRBV5-4, the J gene TRBJ2-5; D remains unclear. Germline-derived CDR1 and CDR2 are SGHNT and YYREEE (reference sequence). V was trimmed by 3 bases and J by 1 base, leaving 13 bases between them. The CDR3 has 15 residues. CDR3 nucleotide sequence: TGTGCCAGCAGCTCGTACCAATACGGCCAAGAGACCCAGTACTTC. Protein product: CASSSYQYGQETQYF.

The genes are TRBV5-4 and TRBJ2-2; 15 bases align to TRBD2. V dropped 4 bases and J dropped 4; count of bases not matched to a gene: 8. The germline gives CDR1 SGHNT, CDR2 YYREEE (reference sequence). The CDR3 spans 18 residues. DNA of the CDR3: TGTGCCAGCAGCACGGGACTAGCGGGGGGAGGGGCCACCGGGGAGCTGTTTTTT. This gives the protein CASSTGLAGGGATGELFF.

V usage is TRBV2 and J usage is TRBJ2-7; D uncertain. This CDR3 spans 12 amino acids. V shed 8 bases and J shed 2 bases, with 10 bases lying between them. Per the germline V gene, CDR1 is SNHLY and CDR2 is FYNNEI. This CDR3 reads CASVRPPYEQYF. CDR3 in DNA: TGTGCCAGCGTGAGGCCTCCCTACGAGCAGTACTTC.

The V call is TRBV30, the J call TRBJ1-2; D possibly corresponds to TRBD1 (6 bases). Germline CDR1 reads GTSNPN; CDR2 reads SVGIG (reference sequence). The CDR3 sequence is 13 residues long. V was shortened by 0 bases and J by 8 bases, with 13 bases between the two germline ends. CDR3 coding DNA: TGTGCCTGGAGTGTCTACAGGGAGGGCGGCTACACCTTC. Translation: CAWSVYREGGYTF.

The chain combines TRBV3-1 (or the pseudogene TRBV3-2) with TRBJ2-7; TRBD2 aligns across 14 bases. CDR3 size: 14 residues. V lost 7 bases to trimming and J lost 8 bases; unmatched junction nucleotides: 7. Per germline, CDR1 LGHDT and CDR2 YNNKEL (reference sequence). The CDR3 sequence: CASTTGTSGSKQYF. The CDR3 DNA is TGTGCCAGCACCACCGGGACTAGCGGGAGCAAGCAGTACTTC.

This clone appeared once. The chain couples TRBV11-2 to TRBJ1-3; D not resolved. The CDR3 spans 15 residues. With 0 bases removed from V and 0 bases from J, the gap between germline ends came to 6 bases. Looked up from germline, CDR1 is SGHAT and CDR2 is FQNNGV. For the CDR3, the DNA is TGTGCCAGCAGCTTAGAATACAGCTCTGGAAACACCATATATTTT. This codes for CASSLEYSSGNTIYF.

The chain employs TRBV20-1 and TRBJ1-1; unclear D gene. V lost 0 bases, J lost 6 bases, and 5 bases lay in between. This CDR3 comprises 11 residues. Germline CDR1 is DFQATT and CDR2 is SNEGSKA (reference sequence). The CDR3 DNA sequence: TGCAGTGCTAGAGATCGGGCTGAAGCTTTCTTT. It encodes CSARDRAEAFF.

The chain combines TRBV28 with TRBJ1-1; a possible D gene is TRBD1 (5 bases). CDR1 MDHEN and CDR2 SYDVKM come from the germline V gene. CDR3 length equals 14 residues. V was cut by 3 bases and J by 0 bases, with 8 bases left in between. CDR3 coding DNA: TGTGCCAGCAGTTTGACAGCGATGAACACTGAAGCTTTCTTT. This encodes CASSLTAMNTEAFF.

This clone appeared many times. This rearrangement joins TRBV30 to TRBJ1-4; perhaps TRBD1 as D (6 bases). The CDR3 sequence is 16 residues long. CDR1 is GTSNPN and CDR2 is SVGIG in the germline V gene (reference sequence). V shed 2 bases and J shed 0 bases, with 13 bases lying between them. The CDR3 loop is CAWSPYRAATNEKLFF. The CDR3 DNA is TGTGCCTGGAGTCCATACAGGGCGGCAACTAATGAAAAACTGTTTTTT. The full variable domain, rest sourced from reference TRBV30 and TRBJ1-4, is SQTIHQWPATLVQPVGSPLSLECTVEGTSNPNLYWYRQAAGRGLQLLFYSVGIGQISSEVPQNLSASRPQDRQFILSSKKLLLSDSGFYLCAWSPYRAATNEKLFFGSGTQLSVL.

This chain links TRBV28 with TRBJ2-1; 10 nucleotides align to TRBD2. Germline lookup yields CDR1 MDHEN and CDR2 SYDVKM. V shed 6 bases and J 9 bases; nucleotides not matched to a gene: 14. This CDR3 is built from 16 residues. CDR3 in amino acids: CASSRGGAGGFTEQFF. The CDR3 coding sequence is TGTGCCAGCAGCCGGGGTGGAGCGGGAGGGTTCACTGAGCAGTTCTTC.

The genes are TRBV27 and TRBJ1-1; perhaps TRBD1 as D (5 bases). Trimming stripped 2 bases from V and 11 bases from J, with 15 bases between. This CDR3 has 13 amino acids. Germline CDR1 and CDR2: MNHEY and SMNVEV (reference sequence). CDR3 coding DNA: TGTGCCAGCAGTTTAGGCAGGGAATATAAGGCTTTCTTT. It translates to CASSLGREYKAFF.

V and J are TRBV25-1 and TRBJ2-3; 14 positions agree with TRBD2. The CDR3 covers 14 residues. Germline CDR1 is MGHDK and CDR2 is SYGVNS. The ends lost 8 bases at V and 5 bases at J; junction bases unmatched: 3. The chain's CDR3 is CASAGLAGGDTQYF. The CDR3 region has the DNA TGTGCCAGCGCAGGACTAGCGGGAGGAGATACGCAGTATTTT. Full variable domain (rest looked up from reference TRBV25-1 and TRBJ2-3): EADIYQTPRYLVIGTGKKITLECSQTMGHDKMYWYQQDPGMELHLIHYSYGVNSTEKGDLSSESTVSRIRTEHFPLTLESARPSHTSQYLCASAGLAGGDTQYFGPGTRLTVL.

This chain connects TRBV7-6 to TRBJ1-6; tentative D call: TRBD1 (6 bases). The CDR3 totals 14 residues. V lost 5 bases to trimming and J lost 5 bases, with 10 bases between them. In germline, CDR1 is SGHVS, CDR2 FNYEAQ. The DNA for the CDR3 is TGTGCCAGCAGCCCCAGGACAGATAATTCACCCCTCCACTTT. Encoded protein: CASSPRTDNSPLHF. Supplemented by reference TRBV7-6 and TRBJ1-6, the full variable domain reads GAGVSQSPRYKVTKRGQDVALRCDPISGHVSLYWYRQALGQGPEFLTYFNYEAQQDKSGLPNDRFSAERPEGSISTLTIQRTEQRDSAMYRCASSPRTDNSPLHFGNGTRLTVT.

The V and J genes are TRBV4-3 and TRBJ2-1; 11 positions agree with TRBD2. Germline assignment: CDR1 LGHNA and CDR2 YSLEER. CDR3 length: 15 residues. V shed 4 bases and J 5 bases; nucleotides not matched to a gene: 4. The CDR3 protein is CASSLSGRADNEQFF. The DNA for the CDR3 is TGCGCCAGCAGCCTTAGCGGGAGGGCCGACAATGAGCAGTTCTTC.

V usage is TRBV7-9 and J usage is TRBJ2-3, with 9 positions matching TRBD2. The germline V gene encodes CDR1 SEHNR and CDR2 FQNEAQ (reference sequence). This CDR3 comprises 16 residues. V lost 5 bases, J lost 2 bases, and 8 bases stayed unmatched. CDR3 loop: CASSPREGRATDTQYF. In DNA form, the CDR3 reads TGTGCCAGCAGCCCGCGGGAGGGCAGGGCCACAGATACGCAGTATTTT.

The rearrangement uses TRBV19 and TRBJ1-6; TRBD1 matches at 8 bases. V trimming: 4 bases; J trimming: 3 bases; junction bases outside the gene matches: 2. The CDR3 has 15 residues. Germline CDR1 reads LNHDA; CDR2 reads SQIVND (reference sequence). CDR3 sequence (DNA): TGTGCCAGTAGTAGAACAGGGGGCTATAATTCACCCCTCCACTTT. Encoded protein: CASSRTGGYNSPLHF.

The chain joins TRBV30 to TRBJ1-1; 8 bases fit TRBD1. Losses at the gene ends were 5 bases for V and 5 bases for J; bases not matched to a gene: 7. This CDR3 region has 13 residues. Germline V gene data show CDR1 as GTSNPN and CDR2 as SVGIG (reference sequence). The CDR3 nucleotides are TGTGCCTGGGGACAGGGTTTGTTGACTGAAGCTTTCTTT. This encodes CAWGQGLLTEAFF. Variable domain in full (rest from reference TRBV30 and TRBJ1-1): SQTIHQWPATLVQPVGSPLSLECTVEGTSNPNLYWYRQAAGRGLQLLFYSVGIGQISSEVPQNLSASRPQDRQFILSSKKLLLSDSGFYLCAWGQGLLTEAFFGQGTRLTVV.

This chain joins TRBV5-8 and TRBJ2-3; 8 positions agree with TRBD2. The CDR3 runs 16 residues. Germline-derived CDR1 and CDR2 are SGHTS and YDEGEE. V dropped 2 bases and J dropped 3; count of bases not matched to a gene: 8. DNA of the CDR3: TGTGCCAGCAGCTTCCGAGCGGGGGTTCGGACAGATACGCAGTATTTT. Protein: CASSFRAGVRTDTQYF.

The CDR3 region is CASSPLDRVFGYTF. CDR3 nucleotides: TGTGCCAGTAGTCCCCTAGACAGGGTCTTTGGCTACACCTTC. The V call is TRBV19, the J call TRBJ1-2; TRBD1 aligns across 7 bases. V was pared by 5 bases and J by 7 bases, with 10 bases of the junction left unmatched. CDR3 length: 14 residues. CDR1 is LNHDA, CDR2 SQIVND, per germline (reference sequence).